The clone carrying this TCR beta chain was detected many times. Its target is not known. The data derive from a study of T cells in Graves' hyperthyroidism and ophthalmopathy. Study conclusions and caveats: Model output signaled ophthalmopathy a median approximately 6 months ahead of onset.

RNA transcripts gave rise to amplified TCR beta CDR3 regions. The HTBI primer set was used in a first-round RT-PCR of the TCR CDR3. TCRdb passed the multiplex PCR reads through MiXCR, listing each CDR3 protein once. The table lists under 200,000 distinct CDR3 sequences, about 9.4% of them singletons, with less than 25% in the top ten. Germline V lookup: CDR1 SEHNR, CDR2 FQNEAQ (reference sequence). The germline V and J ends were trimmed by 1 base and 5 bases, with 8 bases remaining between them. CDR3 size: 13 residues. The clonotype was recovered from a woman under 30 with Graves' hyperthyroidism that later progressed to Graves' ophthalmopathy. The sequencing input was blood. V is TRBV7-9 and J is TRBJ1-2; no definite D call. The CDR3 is CASSLDPIYGYTF. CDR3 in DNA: TGTGCCAGCAGCTTAGATCCCATTTATGGCTACACCTTC.